Listed here are 25 T cell receptor beta chains from one sample, sequenced in a study of shared clonotypes between healthy human individuals. TCRdb's table, derived via immunoSEQ multiplex PCR, lists solely in-frame clones and lacks some. Among 2 million to 2.5 million clones listed, 85% to 95% were seen once. Sequenced material: naive CD4+ T cells sorted from blood. This sample's subset: CD45RA+ positively selected. Receptors originate from a man between 18 and 29 years old in good health.

This chain joins TRBV27 and TRBJ1-1; D perhaps matches TRBD1 (5 bases). The CDR3 contains 14 residues. Germline values: CDR1 MNHEY, CDR2 SMNVEV (reference sequence). V was trimmed by 6 bases and J by 4 bases, leaving 15 bases between them. CDR3 sequence: CASRSAGPLTEAFF. The CDR3 DNA reads TGTGCCAGCAGGTCCGCAGGGCCTCTCACTGAAGCTTTCTTT.

The V and J genes are TRBV30 and TRBJ2-1; no clear D gene. CDR1 is GTSNPN and CDR2 is SVGIG in the germline V gene (reference sequence). V shed 3 bases and J shed 0 bases, with 9 bases lying between them. The CDR3 runs 14 residues. The CDR3 nucleotides read TGTGCCTGGAGCATTGGTACCTCCTACAATGAGCAGTTCTTC. Its protein product is CAWSIGTSYNEQFF. Using reference TRBV30 and TRBJ2-1 for the parts outside the CDR3, the full variable domain is SQTIHQWPATLVQPVGSPLSLECTVEGTSNPNLYWYRQAAGRGLQLLFYSVGIGQISSEVPQNLSASRPQDRQFILSSKKLLLSDSGFYLCAWSIGTSYNEQFFGPGTRLTVL.

To note about this clone: Other DNA sequences within the sample encode an identical CDR3. The V call is TRBV7-2, the J call TRBJ2-7; D is perhaps TRBD2 (5 bases). CDR3 length equals 13 residues. CDR1 and CDR2 (germline): SGHTA, FQGNSA. The V end was cut by 0 bases, the J end by 3 bases, with 6 bases between. The DNA for the CDR3 is TGTGCCAGCAGCTTAGCCGGGGTCTACGAGCAGTACTTC. This sequence encodes CASSLAGVYEQYF.

This clone was seen once. This rearrangement joins TRBV2 to TRBJ1-1, with D tentatively TRBD1 (5 bases). The germline V gene encodes CDR1 SNHLY and CDR2 FYNNEI. Trimming shortened V by 8 bases and J by 10 bases, and 17 bases separated the two germline ends. This CDR3 region has 12 residues. CDR3 coding DNA: TGTGCCAGCGGCCTGGAAGGGGAGGTAGCTTTCTTT. This gives the protein CASGLEGEVAFF.

The chain recombines TRBV7-8 with TRBJ1-5; no definite D call. The CDR3 runs to 13 residues. V shed 0 bases and J shed 9 bases, with 9 bases lying between them. CDR1 is SGHVS, CDR2 FQNEAQ, per germline. The CDR3 sequence is CASSLASLSPQHF. DNA of the CDR3: TGTGCCAGCAGCTTAGCCTCCCTATCGCCCCAGCATTTT.

The chain joins TRBV6-5 to TRBJ1-6; TRBD1 is a possible D gene (6 bases). Per the germline V gene, CDR1 is MNHEY and CDR2 is SVGAGI. The V end lost 4 bases, the J end lost 1 base, and 11 bases lay between the germline ends. CDR3 length equals 16 residues. The CDR3 nucleotides are TGTGCCAGCAGTTGGAACAGGGCATCCTATAATTCACCCCTCCACTTT. Translated, it gives CASSWNRASYNSPLHF.

This clone showed up just once. The genes are TRBV11-2 and TRBJ2-3; TRBD2 aligns across 10 bases. CDR1 and CDR2 from the germline V gene are SGHAT and FQNNGV. This CDR3 is 16 amino acids long. V was pared by 6 bases and J by 5 bases, with 11 bases of the junction left unmatched. The CDR3 sequence: CASSDIAGGRGDTQYF. The DNA for the CDR3 is TGTGCCAGCAGTGATATAGCGGGAGGCCGGGGAGATACGCAGTATTTT.

V and J are TRBV19 and TRBJ1-1, with D unclear. V was cut by 2 bases and J by 0 bases, with 7 bases left in between. The germline V gene has CDR1 LNHDA and CDR2 SQIVND (reference sequence). The CDR3 sequence is 14 residues long. The CDR3 sequence: CASSINVLNTEAFF. CDR3 in DNA: TGTGCCAGTAGTATAAACGTTCTGAACACTGAAGCTTTCTTT.

The J gene is TRBJ1-1, the V gene TRBV18; unclear D gene. V lost 1 base and J 3 bases, leaving 12 bases between the germline ends. CDR1 KGHSH and CDR2 LQKENI come from the germline V gene. This CDR3 comprises 15 residues. The CDR3 region has the DNA TGTGCCAGCTCACCACGTCCTTTTGTGGACACTGAAGCTTTCTTT. This gives the protein CASSPRPFVDTEAFF.

This chain connects TRBV7-8 to TRBJ2-2; 7 nucleotides line up with TRBD1. Germline V gene sequence: CDR1 SGHVS, CDR2 FQNEAQ. The trim removed 4 bases at V and 1 base at J, leaving 6 bases unmatched. The CDR3 spans 16 residues. CDR3 in amino acids: CASSSTRDRNTGELFF. In DNA, the CDR3 is TGTGCCAGCAGCTCCACCCGGGACAGGAACACCGGGGAGCTGTTTTTT. The variable domain in full, with the rest retrieved from reference TRBV7-8 and TRBJ2-2, is GAGVSQSPRYKVAKRGQDVALRCDPISGHVSLFWYQQALGQGPEFLTYFQNEAQLDKSGLPSDRFFAERPEGSVSTLKIQRTQQEDSAVYLCASSSTRDRNTGELFFGEGSRLTVL.

J is TRBJ2-7 and V is TRBV11-1; no clear D. Per the germline V gene, CDR1 is SGHAT and CDR2 is FQDESV (reference sequence). V lost 5 bases to trimming and J lost 2 bases, with 7 bases between them. The CDR3 has 12 amino acids. CDR3 bases: TGTGCCAGCAGCCACAGCCCCTACGAGCAGTACTTC. Encoded protein: CASSHSPYEQYF.

The rearrangement joins TRBV6-6 to TRBJ2-7; unclear D gene. This CDR3 region has 13 residues. Germline values: CDR1 MNHNY, CDR2 SVGAGI (reference sequence). Trimming took off 4 bases at V and 3 bases at J, with 10 bases between the two ends. Written as DNA, the CDR3 is TGTGCCAGCAGTTTAGGGCATAGCTACGAGCAGTACTTC. Encoded protein: CASSLGHSYEQYF.

The chain employs TRBV5-6 and TRBJ1-1, with D maybe TRBD1 (5 bases). Germline values: CDR1 SGHDT, CDR2 YYEEEE. The CDR3 contains 14 residues. V lost 1 base, J lost 8 bases, and 15 bases lay in between. The chain's CDR3 is CASSLSGGPQEAFF. For the CDR3, the DNA is TGTGCCAGCAGCTTGAGTGGGGGACCCCAAGAAGCTTTCTTT.

The chain uses TRBV11-2 and TRBJ2-3; 10 nucleotides line up with TRBD2. V was clipped by 6 bases and J by 10 bases; unmatched bases: 13. Germline-derived CDR1 and CDR2 are SGHAT and FQNNGV. The CDR3 has 15 residues. The CDR3 is CASRGTGLASHAQYF. DNA of the CDR3: TGTGCCAGCAGGGGAACGGGACTAGCGAGTCATGCGCAGTATTTT.

The chain uses TRBV11-3 and TRBJ1-1, with TRBD1 as a possible D gene (6 bases). The V end was cut by 4 bases, the J end by 4 bases, with 10 bases between. This CDR3 is built from 13 residues. In germline, CDR1 is SGHNT, CDR2 YENEEA. This CDR3 reads CASSSTGSTEAFF. The DNA of the CDR3 is TGTGCCAGCAGCTCAACAGGGTCCACTGAAGCTTTCTTT.

A note on this clone: The same CDR3 is also encoded by other DNA sequences in this sample. The rearrangement joins TRBV7-9 to TRBJ2-7; the D is unclear. The CDR3 runs 15 residues. CDR1 and CDR2 from the germline V gene are SEHNR and FQNEAQ (reference sequence). Trimming took 0 bases from V and 3 from J, leaving 12 bases between them. The CDR3 bases are TGTGCCAGCAGCTTAGCCGCATCAGGAATCTACGAGCAGTACTTC. Its translation is CASSLAASGIYEQYF.

The V gene is TRBV6-1, the J gene TRBJ2-2; weak D call: TRBD1 (7 bases). Germline loops: CDR1 MNHNS, CDR2 SASEGT. There are 16 residues in the CDR3. V lost 8 bases and J 1 base, leaving 17 bases between the germline ends. The CDR3 DNA reads TGTGCCAGCGGTGTAGGAGGGGGCATGAACACCGGGGAGCTGTTTTTT. Its protein is CASGVGGGMNTGELFF.

The CDR3 region is CASRGGTSGTETQYF. The CDR3 DNA sequence: TGTGCCAGCAGGGGAGGGACTAGCGGGACCGAGACCCAGTACTTC. The V gene is TRBV2, the J gene TRBJ2-5; 13 positions agree with TRBD2. V shed 6 bases, J shed 5 bases, and the junction held 6 bases outside the gene matches. The CDR3 has 15 residues. Per germline, CDR1 SNHLY and CDR2 FYNNEI.

The chain is built from TRBV6-5 and TRBJ2-2, with 12 bases lining up with TRBD2. CDR1 and CDR2 (germline): MNHEY, SVGAGI. CDR3 length equals 15 residues. V shed 5 bases and J 6 bases; nucleotides not matched to a gene: 4. This CDR3 is CASSPSGGASGELFF. For the CDR3, the DNA is TGTGCCAGCAGTCCTAGCGGGGGGGCGTCCGGGGAGCTGTTTTTT.

For this clone: Other DNA sequences from this sample encode an identical CDR3 as well. V and J are TRBV6-5 and TRBJ1-1; no firm D call. The ends were cut back, 6 bases at V and 3 bases at J, with 5 bases in the middle. The CDR3 sequence is 11 residues long. Germline V gene data show CDR1 as MNHEY and CDR2 as SVGAGI. CDR3 loop: CASSRYTEAFF. The DNA of the CDR3 is TGTGCCAGCAGCCGTTACACTGAAGCTTTCTTT.

Only one count was recorded for this clone. Distinct nucleotide sequences in the sample also encode this CDR3. This chain connects TRBV11-3 to TRBJ2-5; 8 bases fit TRBD1. The ends lost 1 base at V and 2 bases at J; junction bases unmatched: 0. The germline CDR1 and CDR2 sequences are SGHNT and YENEEA. This CDR3 spans 14 amino acids. This CDR3 reads CASSLGQGQETQYF. The CDR3 DNA reads as TGTGCCAGCAGCTTAGGACAGGGGCAAGAGACCCAGTACTTC.

The chain is built from TRBV7-6 and TRBJ2-7; D ambiguous. This CDR3 spans 14 amino acids. Germline V gene lookup returns CDR1 SGHVS and CDR2 FNYEAQ. V dropped 1 base and J dropped 0 bases, with 7 bases sitting between them. The CDR3 DNA reads as TGTGCCAGCAGCTTAGAGGTTTACTCCTACGAGCAGTACTTC. The encoded protein is CASSLEVYSYEQYF.

The genes are TRBV18 and TRBJ2-1; 9 bases are shared with TRBD1. V shed 4 bases, J shed 6 bases, and the junction held 4 bases outside the gene matches. The germline V gene has CDR1 KGHSH and CDR2 LQKENI. The CDR3 runs 14 residues. CDR3: CASSLGQGTNEQFF. In nucleotides, the CDR3 is TGTGCCAGCTCACTTGGACAGGGGACCAATGAGCAGTTCTTC.

The chain has TRBV7-9 and TRBJ2-1; 14 bases match TRBD2. Looked up from germline, CDR1 is SEHNR and CDR2 is FQNEAQ (reference sequence). J was trimmed by 10 bases and V by 5 bases; bases with no gene match: 7. The CDR3 spans 15 residues. The CDR3 spells CASSPPGLAGDEQFF. For the CDR3, the DNA is TGTGCCAGCAGCCCACCGGGACTAGCGGGAGACGAGCAGTTCTTC.

This clone came up a few times. The chain joins TRBV7-3 to TRBJ2-7; perhaps TRBD1 as D (5 bases). CDR1 is SGHTA and CDR2 is FQGTGA in the germline V gene. The length of the CDR3 is 13 residues. With 4 bases removed from V and 2 bases from J, the gap between germline ends came to 9 bases. In DNA, the CDR3 is TGTGCCAGCAGCTCGCGGACACCCTACGAGCAGTACTTC. Residues: CASSSRTPYEQYF.